Listed below are T cell receptor beta chains from one sample, sequenced in a study of T cell responses to AZD1222 COVID-19 vaccine. Assay used: immunoSEQ multiplex PCR; TCRdb lists only in-frame clones, some missing. Of roughly 82,000 clones listed, around 83% were seen once; the top ten hold 10% to 15%. This specimen was peripheral blood, taken on day 0 of AZD1222 vaccination. These receptors were obtained from an adult in good health. Both conserved end residues are part of each CDR3. A D gene is named only where the DNA matches it firmly. Only some rows state a clone size, as once, few, many or a class for expanded clones.

j_gene	v_gene	abundance	d_gene	CDR3nt	CDR3aa
TRBJ1-2	TRBV5-8	NA	NA	TGTGCCAGCAGCTTGGAGGACTATGGCTACACCTTC	CASSLEDYGYTF
TRBJ1-2	TRBV27	NA	NA	TGTGCCAGCAGTTTGAATCCGAGGTCACAGAAATATGGCTACACCTTC	CASSLNPRSQKYGYTF
TRBJ1-6	TRBV21-1	NA	NA	TGTGCCAGCAGCAAAGGGAGGGACAAGGATTATAATTCACCCCTCCACTTT	CASSKGRDKDYNSPLHF
TRBJ1-1	TRBV19	NA	NA	TGTGCCAGTAGTATAGTAGGGCGGCCGGGGACTGAAGCTTTCTTT	CASSIVGRPGTEAFF
TRBJ2-3	TRBV13	NA	NA	TGTGCCAGCCTGGATTGGCAGGGGACAGATACGCAGTATTTT	CASLDWQGTDTQYF
TRBJ2-5	TRBV13	NA	NA	TGTGCCAGCAGCTTTAACAGGGAGGAGACCCAGTACTTC	CASSFNREETQYF
TRBJ2-4	TRBV6-5	few	NA	TGTGCCAGCAGTTACGGGGGAATAGCCAAAAACATTCAGTACTTC	CASSYGGIAKNIQYF
TRBJ1-5	TRBV19	NA	NA	TGTGCCACTTCTCAAAGGAACAATCAGCCCCAGCATTTT	CATSQRNNQPQHF
TRBJ1-5	TRBV6-5	NA	NA	TGTGCCAGCAGTTCCAGAACCGGTCAGCCCCAGCATTTT	CASSSRTGQPQHF
TRBJ2-7	TRBV3-1/TRBV3-2	NA	TRBD2	TGTGCCAGCAGCCCAACTAGCGGGGGGTCGTACGAGCAGTACTTC	CASSPTSGGSYEQYF
TRBJ2-7	TRBV7-6	NA	NA	TGTGCCAGCAGCTGGCTGCTTGGCGGGGAAAGGCTGTACTTC	CASSWLLGGERLYF
TRBJ2-1	TRBV7-2	NA	TRBD2	TGTGCCAGCATCTTGACTAGCGGGGGCCCGGGTGAGCAGTTCTTC	CASILTSGGPGEQFF
TRBJ1-1	TRBV19	NA	NA	TGTGCCAGTAGTATGTGGCAGATCGACACTGAAGCTTTCTTT	CASSMWQIDTEAFF
TRBJ1-5	TRBV15	few	NA	TGTGCCACCAGCAGATCCGACCTTAATCAGCCCCAGCATTTT	CATSRSDLNQPQHF